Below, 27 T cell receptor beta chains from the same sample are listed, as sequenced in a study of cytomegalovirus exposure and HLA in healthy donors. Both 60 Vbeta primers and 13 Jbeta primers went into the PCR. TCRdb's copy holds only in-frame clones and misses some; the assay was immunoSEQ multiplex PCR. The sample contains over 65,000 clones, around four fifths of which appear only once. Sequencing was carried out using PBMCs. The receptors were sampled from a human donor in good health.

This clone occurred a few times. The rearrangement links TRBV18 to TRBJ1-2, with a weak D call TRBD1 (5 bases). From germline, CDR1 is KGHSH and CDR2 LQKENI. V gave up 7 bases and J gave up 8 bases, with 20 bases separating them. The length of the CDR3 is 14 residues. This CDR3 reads CASFTGSGRGGYTF. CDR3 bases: TGTGCCAGCTTCACCGGGTCAGGGCGAGGAGGCTACACCTTC.

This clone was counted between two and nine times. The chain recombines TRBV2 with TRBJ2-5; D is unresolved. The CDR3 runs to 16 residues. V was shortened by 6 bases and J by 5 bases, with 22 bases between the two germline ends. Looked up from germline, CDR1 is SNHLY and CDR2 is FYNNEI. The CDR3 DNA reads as TGTGCCAGCAGAAGAGACGCCTCTGGAGCGCGGGAGACCCAGTACTTC. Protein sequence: CASRRDASGARETQYF.

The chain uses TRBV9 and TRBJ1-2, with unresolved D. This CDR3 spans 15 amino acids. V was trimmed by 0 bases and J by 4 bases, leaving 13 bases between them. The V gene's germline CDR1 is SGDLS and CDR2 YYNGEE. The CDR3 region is CASSVATRLVYGYTF. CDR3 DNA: TGTGCCAGCAGCGTAGCCACCCGGTTGGTCTATGGCTACACCTTC.

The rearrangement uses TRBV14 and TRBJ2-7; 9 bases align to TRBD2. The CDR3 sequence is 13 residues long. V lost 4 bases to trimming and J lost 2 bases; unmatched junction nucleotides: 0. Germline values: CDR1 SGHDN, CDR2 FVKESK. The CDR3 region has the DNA TGTGCCAGCAGCCTAGCGGGGGCCTACGAGCAGTACTTC. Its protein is CASSLAGAYEQYF.

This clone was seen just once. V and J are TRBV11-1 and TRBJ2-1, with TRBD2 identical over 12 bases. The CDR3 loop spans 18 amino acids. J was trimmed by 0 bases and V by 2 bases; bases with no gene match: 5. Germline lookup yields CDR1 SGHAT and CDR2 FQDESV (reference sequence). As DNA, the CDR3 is TGTGCCAGCAGCTTAAGGGCACTAGCGGGGGGCTCCTACAATGAGCAGTTCTTC. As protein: CASSLRALAGGSYNEQFF. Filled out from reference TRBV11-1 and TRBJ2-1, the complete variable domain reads EAEVAQSPRYKITEKSQAVAFWCDPISGHATLYWYRQILGQGPELLVQFQDESVVDDSQLPKDRFSAERLKGVDSTLKIQPAELGDSAMYLCASSLRALAGGSYNEQFFGPGTRLTVL.

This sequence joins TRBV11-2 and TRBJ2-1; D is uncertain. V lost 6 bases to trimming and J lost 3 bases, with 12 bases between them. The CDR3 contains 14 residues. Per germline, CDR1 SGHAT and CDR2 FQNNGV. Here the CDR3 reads CASRLLLNYNEQFF. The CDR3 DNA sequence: TGTGCCAGCAGACTGCTTCTCAACTACAATGAGCAGTTCTTC.

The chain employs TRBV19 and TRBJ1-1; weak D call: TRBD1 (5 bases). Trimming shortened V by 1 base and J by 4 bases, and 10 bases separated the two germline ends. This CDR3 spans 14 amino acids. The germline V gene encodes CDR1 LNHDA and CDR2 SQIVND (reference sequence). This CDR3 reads CASSIGAGGTEAFF. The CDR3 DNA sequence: TGTGCCAGTAGTATAGGGGCCGGGGGCACTGAAGCTTTCTTT.

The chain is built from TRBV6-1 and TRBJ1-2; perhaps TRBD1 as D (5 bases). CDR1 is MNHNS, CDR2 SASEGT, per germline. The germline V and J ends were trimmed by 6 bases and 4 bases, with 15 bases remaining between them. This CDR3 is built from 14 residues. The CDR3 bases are TGTGCCAGCAGGATACCGGGACTGCCCTATGGCTACACCTTC. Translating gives CASRIPGLPYGYTF.

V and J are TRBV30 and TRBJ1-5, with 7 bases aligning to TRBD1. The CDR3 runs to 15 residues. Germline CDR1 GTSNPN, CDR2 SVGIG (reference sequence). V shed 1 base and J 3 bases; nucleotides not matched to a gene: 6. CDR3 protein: CAWSAGTAPNQPQHF. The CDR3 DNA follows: TGTGCCTGGAGTGCGGGGACAGCCCCCAATCAGCCCCAGCATTTT. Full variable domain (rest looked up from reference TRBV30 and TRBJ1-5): SQTIHQWPATLVQPVGSPLSLECTVEGTSNPNLYWYRQAAGRGLQLLFYSVGIGQISSEVPQNLSASRPQDRQFILSSKKLLLSDSGFYLCAWSAGTAPNQPQHFGDGTRLSIL.

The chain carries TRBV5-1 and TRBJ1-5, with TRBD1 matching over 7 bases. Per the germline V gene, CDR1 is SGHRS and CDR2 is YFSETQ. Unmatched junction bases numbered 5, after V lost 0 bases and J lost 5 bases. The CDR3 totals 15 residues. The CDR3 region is CASSLDGDSDQPQHF. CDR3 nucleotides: TGCGCCAGCAGCTTGGATGGGGACAGTGATCAGCCCCAGCATTTT. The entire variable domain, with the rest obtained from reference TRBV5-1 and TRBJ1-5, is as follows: KAGVTQTPRYLIKTRGQQVTLSCSPISGHRSVSWYQQTPGQGLQFLFEYFSETQRNKGNFPGRFSGRQFSNSRSEMNVSTLELGDSALYLCASSLDGDSDQPQHFGDGTRLSIL.

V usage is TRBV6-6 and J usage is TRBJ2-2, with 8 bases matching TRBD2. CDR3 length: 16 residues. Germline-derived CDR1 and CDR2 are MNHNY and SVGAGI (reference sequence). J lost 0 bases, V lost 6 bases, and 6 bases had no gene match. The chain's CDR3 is CASRPVGGANTGELFF. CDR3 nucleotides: TGTGCCAGCAGACCCGTCGGGGGGGCGAACACCGGGGAGCTGTTTTTT.

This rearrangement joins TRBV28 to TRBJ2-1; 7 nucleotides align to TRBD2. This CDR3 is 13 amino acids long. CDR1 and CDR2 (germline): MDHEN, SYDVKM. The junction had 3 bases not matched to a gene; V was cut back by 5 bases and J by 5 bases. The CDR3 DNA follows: TGTGCCAGCAGTCGCGGGGGAGACAATGAGCAGTTCTTC. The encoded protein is CASSRGGDNEQFF.

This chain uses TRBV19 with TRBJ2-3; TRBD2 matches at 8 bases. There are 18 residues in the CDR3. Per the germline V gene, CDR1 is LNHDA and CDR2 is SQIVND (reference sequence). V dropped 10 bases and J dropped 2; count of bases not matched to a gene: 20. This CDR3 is CATPIRNCGGNPTDTQYF. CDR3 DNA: TGTGCCACCCCAATCCGAAACTGCGGGGGGAACCCCACAGATACGCAGTATTTT.

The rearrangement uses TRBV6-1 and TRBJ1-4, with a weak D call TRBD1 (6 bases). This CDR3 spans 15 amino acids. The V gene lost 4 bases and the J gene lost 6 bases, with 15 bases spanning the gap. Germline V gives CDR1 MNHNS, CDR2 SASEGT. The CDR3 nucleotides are TGTGCCAGCAGTGGACTAACAGGGTATGATGAAAAACTGTTTTTT. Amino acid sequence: CASSGLTGYDEKLFF.

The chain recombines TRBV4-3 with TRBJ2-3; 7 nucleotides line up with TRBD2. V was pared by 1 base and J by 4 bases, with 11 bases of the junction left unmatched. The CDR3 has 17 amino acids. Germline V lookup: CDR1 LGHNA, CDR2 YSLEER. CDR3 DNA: TGCGCCAGCAGCCAAGGAGTAGCGGGCTATAGGGCAGATACGCAGTATTTT. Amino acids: CASSQGVAGYRADTQYF.

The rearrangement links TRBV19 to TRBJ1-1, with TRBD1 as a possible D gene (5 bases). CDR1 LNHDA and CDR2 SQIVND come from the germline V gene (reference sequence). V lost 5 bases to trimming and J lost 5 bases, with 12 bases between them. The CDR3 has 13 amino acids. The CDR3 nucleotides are TGTGCCAGTAGTCAATCAGGGTATACTGAAGCTTTCTTT. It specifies CASSQSGYTEAFF.

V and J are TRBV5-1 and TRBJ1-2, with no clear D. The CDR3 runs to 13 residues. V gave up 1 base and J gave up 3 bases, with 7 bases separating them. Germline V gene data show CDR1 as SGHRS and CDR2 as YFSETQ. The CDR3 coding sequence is TGCGCCAGCAGCTTGCAGGAGGACTATGGCTACACCTTC. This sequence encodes CASSLQEDYGYTF.

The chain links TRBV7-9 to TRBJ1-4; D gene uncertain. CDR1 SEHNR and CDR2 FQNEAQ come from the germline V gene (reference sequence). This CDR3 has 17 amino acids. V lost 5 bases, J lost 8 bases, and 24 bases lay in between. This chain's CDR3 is CASSRIGWEALSEKLFF. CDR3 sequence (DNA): TGTGCCAGCAGCCGGATCGGGTGGGAGGCCCTCTCGGAAAAACTGTTTTTT.

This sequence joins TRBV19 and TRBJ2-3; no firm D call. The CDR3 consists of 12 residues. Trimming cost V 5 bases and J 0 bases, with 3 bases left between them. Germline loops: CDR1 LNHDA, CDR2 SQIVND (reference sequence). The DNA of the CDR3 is TGTGCCAGTAGTTATAGCACAGATACGCAGTATTTT. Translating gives CASSYSTDTQYF. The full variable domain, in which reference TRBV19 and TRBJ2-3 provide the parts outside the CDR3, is DGGITQSPKYLFRKEGQNVTLSCEQNLNHDAMYWYRQDPGQGLRLIYYSQIVNDFQKGDIAEGYSVSREKKESFPLTVTSAQKNPTAFYLCASSYSTDTQYFGPGTRLTVL.

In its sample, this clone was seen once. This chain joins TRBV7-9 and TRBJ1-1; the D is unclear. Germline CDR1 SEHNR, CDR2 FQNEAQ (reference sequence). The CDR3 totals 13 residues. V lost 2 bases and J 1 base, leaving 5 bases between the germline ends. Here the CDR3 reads CASSLQENTEAFF. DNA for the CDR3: TGTGCCAGCAGCTTACAGGAGAACACTGAAGCTTTCTTT.

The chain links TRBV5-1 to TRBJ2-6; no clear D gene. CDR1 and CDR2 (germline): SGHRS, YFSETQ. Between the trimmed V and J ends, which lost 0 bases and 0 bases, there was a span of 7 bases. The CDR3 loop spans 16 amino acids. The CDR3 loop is CASSLEAVSGANVLTF. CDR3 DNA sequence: TGCGCCAGCAGCTTGGAGGCGGTCTCTGGGGCCAACGTCCTGACTTTC.

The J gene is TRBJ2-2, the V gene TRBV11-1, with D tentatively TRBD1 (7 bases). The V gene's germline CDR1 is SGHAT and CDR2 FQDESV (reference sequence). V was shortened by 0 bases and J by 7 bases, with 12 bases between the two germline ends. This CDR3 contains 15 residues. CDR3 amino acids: CASSLARGAVGELFF. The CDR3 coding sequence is TGTGCCAGCAGCTTAGCCAGGGGGGCTGTCGGGGAGCTGTTTTTT.

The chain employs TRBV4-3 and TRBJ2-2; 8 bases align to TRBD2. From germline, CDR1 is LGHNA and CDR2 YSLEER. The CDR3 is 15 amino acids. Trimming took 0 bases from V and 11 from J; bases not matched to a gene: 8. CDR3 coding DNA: TGCGCCAGCAGCCAAGAGATGCGGGGGGCTTTCGAGCTGTTTTTT. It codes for CASSQEMRGAFELFF.

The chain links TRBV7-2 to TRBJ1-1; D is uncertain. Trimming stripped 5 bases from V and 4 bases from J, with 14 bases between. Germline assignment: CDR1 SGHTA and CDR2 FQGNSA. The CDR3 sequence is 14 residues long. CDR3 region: CASSPRPRSTEAFF. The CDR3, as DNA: TGTGCCAGCAGCCCGCGGCCCCGGAGCACTGAAGCTTTCTTT.

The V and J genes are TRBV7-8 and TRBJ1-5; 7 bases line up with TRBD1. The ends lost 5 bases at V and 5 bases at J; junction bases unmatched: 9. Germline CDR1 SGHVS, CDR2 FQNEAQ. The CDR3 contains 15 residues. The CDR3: CASSRRRDRDQPQHF. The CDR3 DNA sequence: TGTGCCAGCAGCCGAAGGCGGGACAGAGATCAGCCCCAGCATTTT.

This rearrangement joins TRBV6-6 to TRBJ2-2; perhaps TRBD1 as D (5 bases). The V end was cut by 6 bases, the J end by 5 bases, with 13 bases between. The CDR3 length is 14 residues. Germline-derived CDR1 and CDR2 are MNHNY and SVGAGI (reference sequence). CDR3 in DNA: TGTGCCAGCAGCCCGGGCAGGGAAACCGGGGAGCTGTTTTTT. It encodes CASSPGRETGELFF.

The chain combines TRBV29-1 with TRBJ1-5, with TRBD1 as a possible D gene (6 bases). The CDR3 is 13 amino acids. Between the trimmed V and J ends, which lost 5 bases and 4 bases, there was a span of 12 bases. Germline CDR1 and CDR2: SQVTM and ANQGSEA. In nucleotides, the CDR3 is TGCAGCGTTTCACAGGGAAGAAATCAGCCCCAGCATTTT. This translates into CSVSQGRNQPQHF.